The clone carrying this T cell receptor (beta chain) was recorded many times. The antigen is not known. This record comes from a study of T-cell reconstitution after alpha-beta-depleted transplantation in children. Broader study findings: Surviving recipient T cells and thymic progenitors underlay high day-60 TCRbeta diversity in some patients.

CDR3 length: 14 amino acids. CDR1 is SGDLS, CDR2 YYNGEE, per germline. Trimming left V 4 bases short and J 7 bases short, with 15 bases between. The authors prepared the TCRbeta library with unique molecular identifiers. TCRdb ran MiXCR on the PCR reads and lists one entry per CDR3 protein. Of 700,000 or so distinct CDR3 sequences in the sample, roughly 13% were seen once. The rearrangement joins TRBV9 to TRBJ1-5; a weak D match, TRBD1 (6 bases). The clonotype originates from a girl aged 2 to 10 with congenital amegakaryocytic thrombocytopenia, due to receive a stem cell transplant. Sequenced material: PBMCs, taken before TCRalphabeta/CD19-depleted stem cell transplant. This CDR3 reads CASSPGQIQQPQHF. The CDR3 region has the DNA TGTGCCAGCAGCCCTGGACAGATTCAACAGCCCCAGCATTTT.